One sample yielded the 5 T cell receptor beta chains listed below, sequenced in a study of T cells in Graves' hyperthyroidism and ophthalmopathy. Amplified TCR beta CDR3 regions derived from RNA transcripts. A first-round RT-PCR of the TCR CDR3 used the HTBI primer set. TCRdb passed the multiplex PCR reads through MiXCR, listing each CDR3 protein once. The sample carries about 570,000 distinct CDR3 sequences, 40% to 55% recorded once. Specimen: peripheral blood or thyroid tissue (not recorded which). Every receptor here comes from an adult woman with Graves' disease, either hyperthyroidism or ophthalmopathy (not recorded which).

This chain connects TRBV7-9 to TRBJ1-5; TRBD1 might be the D (5 bases). The germline gives CDR1 SEHNR, CDR2 FQNEAQ (reference sequence). This CDR3 region has 12 residues. With 6 bases removed from V and 6 bases from J, the gap between germline ends came to 9 bases. CDR3 DNA: TGTGCCAGCAGTTACGACAGTCAGCCCCAGCATTTT. This codes for CASSYDSQPQHF.

The V and J genes are TRBV7-2 and TRBJ1-1, with D perhaps matching TRBD1 (5 bases). The CDR3 sequence is 14 residues long. The ends were cut back, 4 bases at V and 4 bases at J, with 13 bases in the middle. The V gene's germline CDR1 is SGHTA and CDR2 FQGNSA. The CDR3 sequence is CASSYLSGATEAFF. The CDR3 DNA is TGTGCCAGCAGCTATCTAAGCGGGGCCACTGAAGCTTTCTTT.

The sample holds many counts of this clonotype. CDR3: CAWSVGAVQYF. CDR3 DNA: TGTGCCTGGAGTGTCGGGGCCGTCCAGTACTTC. The rearrangement links TRBV30 to TRBJ2-5; D possibly uses TRBD1 or TRBD2 (5 bases each). Per the germline V gene, CDR1 is GTSNPN and CDR2 is SVGIG (reference sequence). This CDR3 region has 11 residues. Trimming cost V 0 bases and J 10 bases, with 9 bases left between them.

This clonotype was found once. This could be a read error, since a much larger clone is one nucleotide away. The rearrangement links TRBV7-9 to TRBJ1-1, with D possibly being TRBD1 (5 bases). This CDR3 has 14 residues. Per the germline V gene, CDR1 is SEHNR and CDR2 is FQNEAQ (reference sequence). The CDR3 coding sequence is TGCGCCAGCAGCCCCAATGAGCCGGGGGATGAAGCTCTCTTT. Translated, it gives CASSPNEPGDEALF. Together with reference TRBV7-9 and TRBJ1-1, the CDR3 gives the full variable domain: DTGVSQNPRHKITKRGQNVTFRCDPISEHNRLYWYRQTLGQGPEFLTYFQNEAQLEKSRLLSDRFSAERPKGSFSTLEIQRTEQGDSAMYLCASSPNEPGDEALFGQGTRLTVV.

This chain uses TRBV7-3 with TRBJ1-1; the match to TRBD1 covers 9 bases. J was trimmed by 2 bases and V by 6 bases; bases with no gene match: 4. The CDR3 sequence is 14 residues long. From germline, CDR1 is SGHTA and CDR2 FQGTGA. Here the CDR3 reads CASSRDRDNTEAFF. The CDR3 DNA sequence: TGTGCCAGCAGTAGGGACAGGGATAACACTGAAGCTTTCTTT.